The next 28 T cell receptor beta chains were all read from a single sample in a study of blood T cell repertoires in COVID-19. Profiled with immunoSEQ multiplex PCR; TCRdb holds only in-frame clones, not every one. The sample contains about 380,000 clones, more than 70% of which appear only once. The sample consisted of PBMCs or T cells enriched from blood (not recorded which). The receptors derive from a man under 40 who had recovered from COVID-19.

This clone was counted between two and nine times. CDR3 amino acids: CASSLATGNTGELFF. In DNA, the CDR3 is TGTGCCAGCAGCTTGGCGACGGGAAACACCGGGGAGCTGTTTTTT. The rearrangement uses TRBV5-4 and TRBJ2-2; TRBD2 might be the D (5 bases). V gave up 0 bases and J gave up 2 bases, with 8 bases separating them. This CDR3 region has 15 residues. Germline assignment: CDR1 SGHNT and CDR2 YYREEE (reference sequence).

The V and J genes are TRBV11-3 and TRBJ1-6; D may be TRBD1 (6 bases). Germline V CDR1 and CDR2: SGHNT, YENEEA. The ends were cut back, 5 bases at V and 6 bases at J, with 11 bases in the middle. CDR3 length equals 14 residues. CDR3 coding DNA: TGTGCCAGCAGCCGAGGGGGTATTAATTCACCCCTCCACTTT. It codes for CASSRGGINSPLHF. Drawing the rest from reference TRBV11-3 and TRBJ1-6, the complete variable domain is EAGVVQSPRYKIIEKKQPVAFWCNPISGHNTLYWYLQNLGQGPELLIRYENEEAVDDSQLPKDRFSAERLKGVDSTLKIQPAELGDSAVYLCASSRGGINSPLHFGNGTRLTVT.

CDR3 nucleotide sequence: TGTGCCAGTAGTCCCCGGACAGGGGGAAACACCGGGGAGCTGTTTTTT. It specifies CASSPRTGGNTGELFF. V gene TRBV19 combines with J gene TRBJ2-2, with TRBD1 identical over 10 bases. CDR1 LNHDA and CDR2 SQIVND come from the germline V gene (reference sequence). CDR3 size: 16 residues. V lost 5 bases to trimming and J lost 2 bases; unmatched junction nucleotides: 5.

This clone was detected only once. This chain links TRBV2 with TRBJ1-6; D not resolved. Trimming removed 2 bases at V and 10 bases at J, with 12 bases between. Germline CDR1 SNHLY, CDR2 FYNNEI. The CDR3 sequence is 14 residues long. The chain's CDR3 is CASSEIRSGSPLHF. Here the CDR3 DNA reads TGTGCCAGCAGTGAAATCCGGAGCGGGTCACCCCTCCACTTT.

This sequence joins TRBV18 and TRBJ2-2; 8 bases are shared with TRBD2. Unmatched junction bases numbered 3, after V lost 0 bases and J lost 3 bases. Germline V gene lookup returns CDR1 KGHSH and CDR2 LQKENI. This CDR3 is 16 amino acids long. In nucleotides, the CDR3 is TGTGCCAGCTCACCACCCCGGGGGGGCCACACCGGGGAGCTGTTTTTT. Its protein is CASSPPRGGHTGELFF.

V is TRBV27 and J is TRBJ1-6, with a possible D match to TRBD1 (5 bases). Trimming pared 5 bases from V and 9 bases from J, leaving 20 bases between. Germline V CDR1 and CDR2: MNHEY, SMNVEV (reference sequence). This CDR3 spans 16 amino acids. Written as DNA, the CDR3 is TGTGCCAGCAGTCTAGGGGCCCAGGGTGAAGGTTCACCCCTCCACTTT. Protein: CASSLGAQGEGSPLHF.

This clone has just a few counts. J is TRBJ1-2 and V is TRBV12-5; D is ambiguous. Trimming took off 0 bases at V and 8 bases at J, with 19 bases between the two ends. CDR1 is LGHNT, CDR2 FRNRAP, per germline. The CDR3 is 16 amino acids. CDR3 nucleotide sequence: TGTGCTAGTGGTTTGGTACCGGGGTCCAAGGGAGAAGGCTACACCTTC. Its protein product is CASGLVPGSKGEGYTF.

This chain joins TRBV29-1 and TRBJ1-2, with 11 bases fitting TRBD1. The V gene's germline CDR1 is SQVTM and CDR2 ANQGSEA. The CDR3 spans 13 residues. V shed 6 bases, J shed 6 bases, and the junction held 6 bases outside the gene matches. This CDR3 is CSVVRDRGDGYTF. The DNA of the CDR3 is TGCAGCGTCGTTCGGGACAGGGGGGATGGCTACACCTTC.

The genes are TRBV11-2 and TRBJ1-1; 9 nucleotides agree with TRBD1. Germline-derived CDR1 and CDR2 are SGHAT and FQNNGV. The CDR3 has 13 residues. Trimming at V came to 0 bases and at J to 9 bases, leaving 2 bases not matched to a gene. Written as DNA, the CDR3 is TGTGCCAGCAGCTTAGAGACAGGGGGTAAAGCTTTCTTT. The encoded protein is CASSLETGGKAFF.

This chain uses TRBV7-9 with TRBJ2-5; D is ambiguous. V was pared by 6 bases and J by 5 bases, with 10 bases between. The V gene's germline CDR1 is SEHNR and CDR2 FQNEAQ (reference sequence). This CDR3 is built from 12 residues. CDR3 sequence (DNA): TGTGCCAGCAGGAGAGGATGGGAGACCCAGTACTTC. Translation: CASRRGWETQYF.

The genes are TRBV7-9 and TRBJ1-1; possible D gene TRBD1, 5 bases. CDR1 is SEHNR and CDR2 is FQNEAQ in the germline V gene (reference sequence). The CDR3 length is 14 residues. V lost 6 bases, J lost 0 bases, and 11 bases lay in between. The CDR3 nucleotides are TGTGCCAGCAGTTCCCGGGACTTGAACACTGAAGCTTTCTTT. Protein product: CASSSRDLNTEAFF.

This clone was recorded only once. The V gene is TRBV13, the J gene TRBJ1-4; no reliable D call. This CDR3 has 16 residues. CDR1 and CDR2 from the germline V gene are PRHDT and FYEKMQ (reference sequence). Between the trimmed V and J ends, which lost 5 bases and 4 bases, there was a span of 17 bases. The CDR3 loop is CASSLRVGGINEKLFF. The CDR3 DNA sequence: TGTGCCAGCAGCCTCCGGGTAGGAGGGATTAATGAAAAACTGTTTTTT.

This clone was observed a handful of times. V is TRBV5-6 and J is TRBJ1-4; no reliable D call. V shed 0 bases and J shed 0 bases, with 9 bases lying between them. CDR3 length: 16 residues. CDR1 is SGHDT, CDR2 YYEEEE, per germline. CDR3 sequence (DNA): TGTGCCAGCAGCTTGGCCGAGGAGGCAACTAATGAAAAACTGTTTTTT. Translated, it gives CASSLAEEATNEKLFF.

The V gene is TRBV9, the J gene TRBJ2-1; a weak D match, TRBD2 (6 bases). The CDR3 spans 15 residues. V lost 0 bases, J lost 2 bases, and 9 bases lay in between. CDR1 and CDR2 (germline): SGDLS, YYNGEE. Written as DNA, the CDR3 is TGTGCCAGCAGCGTAGCGGCTAGCGCCTACAATGAGCAGTTCTTC. Amino acids: CASSVAASAYNEQFF.

This chain uses TRBV20-1 with TRBJ1-2, with TRBD1 identical over 8 bases. The CDR3 extends over 15 amino acids. Germline lookup yields CDR1 DFQATT and CDR2 SNEGSKA (reference sequence). After removal of 3 bases from V and 5 bases from J, the junction contained 11 bases not matched to a gene. CDR3 amino acids: CSASFQGAGAYGYTF. The DNA for the CDR3 is TGCAGTGCTAGTTTCCAGGGGGCGGGAGCGTATGGCTACACCTTC.

J is TRBJ2-1 and V is TRBV4-2; 9 bases align to TRBD2. In germline, CDR1 is LGHNA, CDR2 YNFKEQ. V lost 0 bases, J lost 0 bases, and 6 bases stayed unmatched. The CDR3 has 18 residues. The DNA of the CDR3 is TGTGCCAGCAGCCAAGATTACGCGGGGGGGCCCTCCTACAATGAGCAGTTCTTC. It specifies CASSQDYAGGPSYNEQFF.

The V call is TRBV19, the J call TRBJ2-5; a possible D gene is TRBD2 (6 bases). CDR1 and CDR2 (germline): LNHDA, SQIVND (reference sequence). The CDR3 has 14 amino acids. Trimming took 5 bases from V and 4 from J, leaving 14 bases between them. The CDR3 bases are TGTGCCAGTAGTTCTCAGGGAGGAAGAGAGACCCAGTACTTC. Protein product: CASSSQGGRETQYF.

The chain joins TRBV7-9 to TRBJ2-3, with a weak D call TRBD1 (5 bases). Germline V lookup: CDR1 SEHNR, CDR2 FQNEAQ (reference sequence). V was clipped by 8 bases and J by 6 bases, with 12 bases between them. This CDR3 is 12 amino acids long. CDR3 amino acids: CASQAGRDTQYF. The CDR3 DNA sequence: TGTGCCAGCCAGGCAGGGCGGGATACGCAGTATTTT.

The genes are TRBV9 and TRBJ2-7, with D tentatively TRBD1 (6 bases). Per germline, CDR1 SGDLS and CDR2 YYNGEE. Trimming took off 0 bases at V and 7 bases at J, with 17 bases between the two ends. CDR3 length: 15 residues. The CDR3 nucleotides are TGTGCCAGCAGCGTAGGAGGGGGATTGAAGAGTGAGCAGTACTTC. Amino acid sequence: CASSVGGGLKSEQYF.

J is TRBJ1-3 and V is TRBV7-2; D gene uncertain. There are 15 residues in the CDR3. The V end lost 2 bases, the J end lost 2 bases, and 10 bases lay between the germline ends. CDR1 and CDR2 from the germline V gene are SGHTA and FQGNSA. CDR3 amino acids: CASSLYEFAGNTIYF. The CDR3 DNA follows: TGTGCCAGCAGCTTATATGAGTTCGCTGGAAACACCATATATTTT.

The chain is built from TRBV18 and TRBJ2-1; D remains ambiguous. Germline-derived CDR1 and CDR2 are KGHSH and LQKENI. The CDR3 loop spans 13 amino acids. Trimming pared 5 bases from V and 8 bases from J, leaving 13 bases between. The CDR3 spells CASSARAPDEQFF. CDR3 in DNA: TGTGCCAGCTCAGCGCGAGCACCGGATGAGCAGTTCTTC.

The V and J genes are TRBV4-2 and TRBJ1-2; no clear D. The length of the CDR3 is 16 residues. With 0 bases removed from V and 3 bases from J, the gap between germline ends came to 14 bases. Germline V gene sequence: CDR1 LGHNA, CDR2 YNFKEQ. The CDR3 region is CASSQEFGVPDYGYTF. In DNA form, the CDR3 reads TGTGCCAGCAGCCAAGAATTCGGGGTGCCCGACTATGGCTACACCTTC.

The chain carries TRBV7-9 and TRBJ2-7; weak D call: TRBD1 (6 bases). V was clipped by 5 bases and J by 2 bases, with 13 bases between them. Per the germline V gene, CDR1 is SEHNR and CDR2 is FQNEAQ (reference sequence). This CDR3 contains 14 residues. The CDR3 region is CASSLDSVTYEQYF. The CDR3 region has the DNA TGTGCCAGCAGCCTGGACAGTGTTACCTACGAGCAGTACTTC.

This chain links TRBV7-9 with TRBJ2-7; D ambiguous. CDR1 SEHNR and CDR2 FQNEAQ come from the germline V gene (reference sequence). The V end lost 5 bases, the J end lost 4 bases, and 12 bases lay between the germline ends. This CDR3 comprises 13 residues. Here the CDR3 DNA reads TGTGCCAGCAGCCTCGACTTACGATACGAGCAGTACTTC. It translates to CASSLDLRYEQYF. Combining the CDR3 with reference TRBV7-9 and TRBJ2-7 gives the whole variable domain DTGVSQNPRHKITKRGQNVTFRCDPISEHNRLYWYRQTLGQGPEFLTYFQNEAQLEKSRLLSDRFSAERPKGSFSTLEIQRTEQGDSAMYLCASSLDLRYEQYFGPGTRLTVT.

The chain links TRBV6-5 to TRBJ1-5; D gene ambiguous. V was trimmed by 11 bases and J by 0 bases, leaving 11 bases between them. This CDR3 contains 13 residues. Germline-derived CDR1 and CDR2 are MNHEY and SVGAGI. Here the CDR3 reads CASLRVSNQPQHF. CDR3 nucleotides: TGTGCCTCCCTCCGCGTTAGCAATCAGCCCCAGCATTTT.

This chain joins TRBV7-8 and TRBJ2-5; D gene ambiguous. Deletions cut 2 bases from V and 4 bases from J, with 2 bases between. From germline, CDR1 is SGHVS and CDR2 FQNEAQ. The CDR3 spans 11 residues. The CDR3 DNA reads as TGTGCCAGCAGCTTACTAGAGACCCAGTACTTC. Amino acids: CASSLLETQYF. Full variable domain (rest looked up from reference TRBV7-8 and TRBJ2-5): GAGVSQSPRYKVAKRGQDVALRCDPISGHVSLFWYQQALGQGPEFLTYFQNEAQLDKSGLPSDRFFAERPEGSVSTLKIQRTQQEDSAVYLCASSLLETQYFGPGTRLLVL.

V is TRBV5-1 and J is TRBJ1-1; D may be TRBD1 (6 bases). Between the trimmed V and J ends, which lost 3 bases and 3 bases, there was a span of 18 bases. This CDR3 has 16 amino acids. Germline-derived CDR1 and CDR2 are SGHRS and YFSETQ. The CDR3: CASSSLQGAPYTEAFF. In nucleotides, the CDR3 is TGCGCCAGCAGCTCTTTACAGGGAGCCCCCTACACTGAAGCTTTCTTT.

This clone was seen just once. The chain employs TRBV9 and TRBJ1-2; 7 bases are shared with TRBD1. The CDR3 has 15 amino acids. J was trimmed by 3 bases and V by 4 bases; bases with no gene match: 9. CDR1 and CDR2 (germline): SGDLS, YYNGEE. CDR3 loop: CASSPRTGAYYGYTF. CDR3 nucleotides: TGTGCCAGCAGCCCAAGGACAGGTGCCTACTATGGCTACACCTTC.